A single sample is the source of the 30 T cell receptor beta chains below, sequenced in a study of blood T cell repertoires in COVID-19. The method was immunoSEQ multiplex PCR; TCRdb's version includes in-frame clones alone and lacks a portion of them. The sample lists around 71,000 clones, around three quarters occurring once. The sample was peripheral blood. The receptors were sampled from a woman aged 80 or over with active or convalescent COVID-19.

The CDR3 sequence: CASSGTGGRDSPLHF. CDR3 DNA sequence: TGTGCCAGCAGTGGAACAGGGGGAAGAGATTCACCCCTCCACTTT. The chain recombines TRBV6-2 or TRBV6-3 with TRBJ1-6; 8 bases agree with TRBD1. After removal of 5 bases from V and 8 bases from J, the junction contained 8 bases not matched to a gene. The germline V gene encodes CDR1 MNHEY and CDR2 SVGEGT. The CDR3 contains 15 residues.

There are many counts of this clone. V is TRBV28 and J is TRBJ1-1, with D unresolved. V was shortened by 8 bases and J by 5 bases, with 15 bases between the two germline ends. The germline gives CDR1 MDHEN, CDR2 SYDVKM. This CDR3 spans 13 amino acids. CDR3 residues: CASWKEGRTEAFF. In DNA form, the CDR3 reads TGTGCCAGCTGGAAGGAGGGAAGGACTGAAGCTTTCTTT. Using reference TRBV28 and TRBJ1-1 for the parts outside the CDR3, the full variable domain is DVKVTQSSRYLVKRTGEKVFLECVQDMDHENMFWYRQDPGLGLRLIYFSYDVKMKEKGDIPEGYSVSREKKERFSLILESASTNQTSMYLCASWKEGRTEAFFGQGTRLTVV.

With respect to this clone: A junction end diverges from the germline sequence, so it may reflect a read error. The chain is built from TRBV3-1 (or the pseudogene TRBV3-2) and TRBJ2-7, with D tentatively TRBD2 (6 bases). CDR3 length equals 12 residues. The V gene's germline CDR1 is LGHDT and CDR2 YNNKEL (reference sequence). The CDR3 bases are TGTGCCAGCAGCCAAGAAGTAGGGGACTCAGTATTC. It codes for CASSQEVGDSVF.

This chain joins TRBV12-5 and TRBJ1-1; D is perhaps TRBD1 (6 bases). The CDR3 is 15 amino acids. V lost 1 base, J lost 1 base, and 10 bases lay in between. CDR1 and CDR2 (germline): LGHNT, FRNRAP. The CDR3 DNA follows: TGTGCTAGTGGTTTGGGGGAGACAGGGAACACTGAAGCTTTCTTT. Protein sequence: CASGLGETGNTEAFF.

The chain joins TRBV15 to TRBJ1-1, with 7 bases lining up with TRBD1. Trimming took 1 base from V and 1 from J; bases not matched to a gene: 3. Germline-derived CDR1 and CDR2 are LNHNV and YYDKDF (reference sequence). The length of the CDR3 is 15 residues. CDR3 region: CATSRGRGWNTEAFF. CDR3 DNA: TGTGCCACCAGCAGAGGCAGGGGGTGGAACACTGAAGCTTTCTTT.

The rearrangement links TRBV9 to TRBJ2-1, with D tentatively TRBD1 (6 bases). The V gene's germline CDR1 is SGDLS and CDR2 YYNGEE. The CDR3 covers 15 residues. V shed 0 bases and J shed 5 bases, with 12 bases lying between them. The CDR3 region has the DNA TGTGCCAGCAGCGTAGCGGGGACACTTGACAATGAGCAGTTCTTC. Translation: CASSVAGTLDNEQFF.

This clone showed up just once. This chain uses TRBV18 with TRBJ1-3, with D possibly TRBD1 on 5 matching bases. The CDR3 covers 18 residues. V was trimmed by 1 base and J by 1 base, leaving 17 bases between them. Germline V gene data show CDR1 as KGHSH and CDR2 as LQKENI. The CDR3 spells CASSPLDTGGESGNTIYF. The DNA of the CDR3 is TGTGCCAGCTCACCACTGGACACCGGGGGGGAATCTGGAAACACCATATATTTT.

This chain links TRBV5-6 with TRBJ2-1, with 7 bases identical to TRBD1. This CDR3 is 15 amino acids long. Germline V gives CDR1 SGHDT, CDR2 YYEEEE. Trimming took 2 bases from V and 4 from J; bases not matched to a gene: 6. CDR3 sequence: CASSLGTEKYNEQFF. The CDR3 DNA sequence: TGTGCCAGCAGCTTAGGGACAGAGAAATACAATGAGCAGTTCTTC.

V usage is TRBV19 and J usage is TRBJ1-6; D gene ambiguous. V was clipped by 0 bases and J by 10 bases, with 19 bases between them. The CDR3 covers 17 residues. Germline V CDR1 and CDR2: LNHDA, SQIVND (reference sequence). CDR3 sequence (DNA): TGTGCCAGTAGTATAGATCACCAGCCCACAAGCGGCTCACCCCTCCACTTT. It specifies CASSIDHQPTSGSPLHF.

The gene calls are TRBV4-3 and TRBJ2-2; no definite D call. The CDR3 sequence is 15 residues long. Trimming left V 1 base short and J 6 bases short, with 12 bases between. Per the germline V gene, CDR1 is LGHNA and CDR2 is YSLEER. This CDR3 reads CASSQATPVPGELFF. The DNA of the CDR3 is TGCGCCAGCAGCCAAGCAACTCCGGTCCCCGGGGAGCTGTTTTTT.

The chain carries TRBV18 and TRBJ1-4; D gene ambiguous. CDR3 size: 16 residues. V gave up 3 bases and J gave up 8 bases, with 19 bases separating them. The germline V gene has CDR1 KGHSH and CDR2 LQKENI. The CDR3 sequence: CASSPLSPAFGEKLFF. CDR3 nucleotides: TGTGCCAGCTCACCCCTGAGTCCGGCCTTCGGGGAAAAACTGTTTTTT.

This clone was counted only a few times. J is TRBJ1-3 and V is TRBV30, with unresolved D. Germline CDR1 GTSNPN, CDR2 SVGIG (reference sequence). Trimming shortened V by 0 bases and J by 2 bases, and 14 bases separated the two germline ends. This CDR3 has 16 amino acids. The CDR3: CAWSVLLQTTGNTIYF. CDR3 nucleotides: TGTGCCTGGAGTGTACTTCTACAAACTACTGGAAACACCATATATTTT.

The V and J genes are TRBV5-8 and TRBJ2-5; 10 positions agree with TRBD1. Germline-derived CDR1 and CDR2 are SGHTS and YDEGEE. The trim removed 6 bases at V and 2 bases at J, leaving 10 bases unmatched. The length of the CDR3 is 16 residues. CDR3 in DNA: TGTGCCAGCACCTCCGGGACAGGGGCCCCTCAAGAGACCCAGTACTTC. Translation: CASTSGTGAPQETQYF.

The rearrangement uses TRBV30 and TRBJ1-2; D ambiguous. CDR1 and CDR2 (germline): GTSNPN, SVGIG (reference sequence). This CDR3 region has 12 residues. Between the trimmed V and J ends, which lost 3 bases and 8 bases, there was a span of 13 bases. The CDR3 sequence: CAWSPGSKGYTF. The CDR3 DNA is TGTGCCTGGAGCCCAGGATCGAAAGGCTACACCTTC.

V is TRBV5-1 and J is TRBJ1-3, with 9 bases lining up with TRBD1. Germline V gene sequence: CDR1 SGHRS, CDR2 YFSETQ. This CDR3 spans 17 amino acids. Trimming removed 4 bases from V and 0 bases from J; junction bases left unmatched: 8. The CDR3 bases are TGCGCCAGCAGCGCTACAGGGGGCATTAGCTCTGGAAACACCATATATTTT. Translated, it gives CASSATGGISSGNTIYF.

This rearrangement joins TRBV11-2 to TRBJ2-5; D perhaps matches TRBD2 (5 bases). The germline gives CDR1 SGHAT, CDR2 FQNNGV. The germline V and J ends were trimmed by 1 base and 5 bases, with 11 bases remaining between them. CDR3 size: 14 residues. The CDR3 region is CASSLAVGGETQYF. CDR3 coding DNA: TGTGCCAGCAGCTTAGCCGTGGGCGGGGAGACCCAGTACTTC.

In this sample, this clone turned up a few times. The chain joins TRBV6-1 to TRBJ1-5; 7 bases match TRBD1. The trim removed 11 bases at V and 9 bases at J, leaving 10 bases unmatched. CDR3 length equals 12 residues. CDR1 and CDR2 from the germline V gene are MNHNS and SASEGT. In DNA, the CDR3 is TGTGCCGCTACCCAGGGGGAAGGGCCCCAGCATTTT. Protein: CAATQGEGPQHF.

The CDR3 loop is CASSLGQNQETQYF. The CDR3, as DNA: TGCGCCAGCAGCTTGGGACAAAACCAAGAGACCCAGTACTTC. The rearrangement joins TRBV5-1 to TRBJ2-5; the D is unclear. This CDR3 comprises 14 residues. Germline loops: CDR1 SGHRS, CDR2 YFSETQ. Trimming cost V 0 bases and J 0 bases, with 6 bases left between them. The full variable domain, completed using reference TRBV5-1 and TRBJ2-5, is KAGVTQTPRYLIKTRGQQVTLSCSPISGHRSVSWYQQTPGQGLQFLFEYFSETQRNKGNFPGRFSGRQFSNSRSEMNVSTLELGDSALYLCASSLGQNQETQYFGPGTRLLVL.

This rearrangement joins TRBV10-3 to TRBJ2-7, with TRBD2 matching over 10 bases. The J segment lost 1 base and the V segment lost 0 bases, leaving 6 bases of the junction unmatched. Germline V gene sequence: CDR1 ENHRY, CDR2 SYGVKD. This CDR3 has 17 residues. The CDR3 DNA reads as TGTGCCATCAGTGAGTCGGTCGGACTAGCGGATTCCTACGAGCAGTACTTC. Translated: CAISESVGLADSYEQYF.

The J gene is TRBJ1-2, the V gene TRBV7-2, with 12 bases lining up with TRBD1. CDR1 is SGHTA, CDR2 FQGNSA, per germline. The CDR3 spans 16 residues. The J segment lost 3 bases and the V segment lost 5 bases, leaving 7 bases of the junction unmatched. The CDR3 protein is CASSKPGQGADYGYTF. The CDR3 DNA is TGTGCCAGCAGCAAACCGGGACAGGGGGCCGACTATGGCTACACCTTC.

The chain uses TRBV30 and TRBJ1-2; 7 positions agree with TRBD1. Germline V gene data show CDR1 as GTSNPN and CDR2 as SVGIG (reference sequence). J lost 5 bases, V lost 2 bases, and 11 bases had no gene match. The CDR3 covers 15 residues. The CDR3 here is CAWSNGGGAGYGYTF. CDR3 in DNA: TGTGCCTGGAGTAACGGAGGGGGCGCAGGGTATGGCTACACCTTC.

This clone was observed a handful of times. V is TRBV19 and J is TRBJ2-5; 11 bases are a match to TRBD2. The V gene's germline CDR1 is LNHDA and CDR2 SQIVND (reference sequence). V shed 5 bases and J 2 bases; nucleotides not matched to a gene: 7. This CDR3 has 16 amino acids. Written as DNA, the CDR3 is TGTGCCAGTAGTGGCCGGGGGACTAGCGGACAAGAGACCCAGTACTTC. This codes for CASSGRGTSGQETQYF.

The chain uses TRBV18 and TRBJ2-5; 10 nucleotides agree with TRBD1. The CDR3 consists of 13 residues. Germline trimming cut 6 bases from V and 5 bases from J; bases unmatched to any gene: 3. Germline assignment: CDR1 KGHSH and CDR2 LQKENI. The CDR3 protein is CASSPDRGETQYF. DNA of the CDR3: TGTGCCAGCTCTCCGGACAGGGGGGAGACCCAGTACTTC. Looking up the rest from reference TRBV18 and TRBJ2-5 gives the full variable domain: NAGVMQNPRHLVRRRGQEARLRCSPMKGHSHVYWYRQLPEEGLKFMVYLQKENIIDESGMPKERFSAEFPKEGPSILRIQQVVRGDSAAYFCASSPDRGETQYFGPGTRLLVL.

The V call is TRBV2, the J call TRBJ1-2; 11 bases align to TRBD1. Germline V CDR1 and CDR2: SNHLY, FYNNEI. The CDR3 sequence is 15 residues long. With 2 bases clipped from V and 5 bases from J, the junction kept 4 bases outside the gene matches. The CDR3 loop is CASSELGQGAYGYTF. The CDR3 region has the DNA TGTGCCAGCAGTGAACTAGGACAGGGGGCGTATGGCTACACCTTC. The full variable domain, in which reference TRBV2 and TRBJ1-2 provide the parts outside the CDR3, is EPEVTQTPSHQVTQMGQEVILRCVPISNHLYFYWYRQILGQKVEFLVSFYNNEISEKSEIFDDQFSVERPDGSNFTLKIRSTKLEDSAMYFCASSELGQGAYGYTFGSGTRLTVV.

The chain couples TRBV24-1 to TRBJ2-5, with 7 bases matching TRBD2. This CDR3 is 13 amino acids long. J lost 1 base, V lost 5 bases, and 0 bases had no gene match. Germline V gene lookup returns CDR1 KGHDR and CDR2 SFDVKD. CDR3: CATSGGGQETQYF. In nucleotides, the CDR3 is TGTGCCACCAGTGGCGGGGGCCAAGAGACCCAGTACTTC.

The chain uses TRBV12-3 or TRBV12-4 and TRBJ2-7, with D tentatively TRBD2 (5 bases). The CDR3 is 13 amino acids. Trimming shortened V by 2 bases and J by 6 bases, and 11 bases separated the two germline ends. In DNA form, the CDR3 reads TGTGCCAGCAGTTTAAGAGGGAACGGCGAGCAGTACTTC. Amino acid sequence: CASSLRGNGEQYF.

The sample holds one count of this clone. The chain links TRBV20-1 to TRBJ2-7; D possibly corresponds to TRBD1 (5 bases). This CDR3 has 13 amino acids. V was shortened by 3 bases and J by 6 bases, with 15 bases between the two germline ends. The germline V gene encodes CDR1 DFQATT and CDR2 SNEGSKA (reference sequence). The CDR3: CSASAQTGSEQYF. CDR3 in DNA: TGCAGTGCTAGTGCCCAAACAGGTAGCGAGCAGTACTTC.

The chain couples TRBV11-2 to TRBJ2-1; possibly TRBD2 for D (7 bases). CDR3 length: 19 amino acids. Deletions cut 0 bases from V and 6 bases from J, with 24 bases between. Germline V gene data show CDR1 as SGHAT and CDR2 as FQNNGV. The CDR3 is CASSLEGGAGILWGNEQFF. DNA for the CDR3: TGTGCCAGCAGCTTAGAAGGGGGGGCAGGAATATTATGGGGCAATGAGCAGTTCTTC.

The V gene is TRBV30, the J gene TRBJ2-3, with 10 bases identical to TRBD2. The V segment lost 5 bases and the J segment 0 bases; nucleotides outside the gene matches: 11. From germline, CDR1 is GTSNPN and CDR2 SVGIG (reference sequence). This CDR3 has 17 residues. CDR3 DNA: TGTGCCTGGGACTCAACTAGCGGGGTACTTAGCACAGATACGCAGTATTTT. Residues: CAWDSTSGVLSTDTQYF.

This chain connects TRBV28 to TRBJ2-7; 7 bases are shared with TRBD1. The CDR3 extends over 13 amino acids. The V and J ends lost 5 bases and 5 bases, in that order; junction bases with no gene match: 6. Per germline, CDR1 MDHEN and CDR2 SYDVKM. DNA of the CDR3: TGTGCCAGCAGTCCCACAGGGGTCCACGAGCAGTACTTC. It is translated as CASSPTGVHEQYF. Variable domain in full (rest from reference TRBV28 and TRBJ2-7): DVKVTQSSRYLVKRTGEKVFLECVQDMDHENMFWYRQDPGLGLRLIYFSYDVKMKEKGDIPEGYSVSREKKERFSLILESASTNQTSMYLCASSPTGVHEQYFGPGTRLTVT.